This is a list of T cell receptor beta chains from one sample in a study of T-cell reconstitution after alpha-beta-depleted transplantation in children. TCRdb reanalysed the PCR reads using MiXCR and keeps one entry per CDR3 protein. Of about 1,000,000 distinct CDR3 sequences in the sample, 25% to 30% were seen once. This material consisted of PBMCs, mostly from graft donor cells, taken 360 days after TCRalphabeta/CD19-depleted stem cell transplant. Source of these receptors: a boy younger than two who had a stem cell transplant for SCID, so the T cells may come from the graft donor. Each CDR3 is given with its conserved first and last residue. A D gene is named only where the DNA matches it firmly. For some rows the clone size is stated as once, few or many, or as a class when expanded; others skip it.

TRBV12-3/TRBV12-4	.	.	TRBJ1-5	CASSFRQEYGNQPQHF	TGTGCCAGCAGTTTCCGACAGGAGTATGGCAATCAGCCCCAGCATTTT
TRBV6-1	few	.	TRBJ1-5	CASSVKGYSNQPQHF	TGTGCCAGCAGTGTAAAAGGTTATAGCAATCAGCCCCAGCATTTT
TRBV12-3/TRBV12-4	.	.	TRBJ2-5	CATGCVPGKQETQYF	TGTGCCACCGGGTGTGTTCCGGGGAAACAAGAGACCCAGTACTTC
TRBV7-9	.	.	TRBJ2-3	CASSLEWGAHTDTQYF	TGTGCCAGCAGCTTAGAGTGGGGGGCCCATACAGATACGCAGTATTTT
TRBV20-1	.	TRBD2	TRBJ2-3	CSASGLRGAGPSTDTQYF	TGCAGTGCTAGTGGTTTGCGGGGGGCCGGACCTAGCACAGATACGCAGTATTTT
TRBV5-6	once	TRBD1	TRBJ2-2	CASNTRGRTWELFF	TGTGCCAGCAACACTAGGGGGCGGACCTGGGAGCTGTTTTTT
TRBV21-1	.	.	TRBJ2-1	CASSIMGGPHNEQFF	TGTGCCAGCTCTATTATGGGGGGGCCCCACAATGAGCAGTTCTTC
TRBV7-6	.	TRBD2	TRBJ2-1	CASSLVAGGIGNEQFF	TGTGCCAGCAGCTTAGTCGCGGGGGGAATTGGCAATGAGCAGTTCTTC
TRBV2	.	.	TRBJ2-5	CASPKGGLKETQYF	TGTGCCAGCCCCAAGGGAGGACTAAAAGAGACCCAGTACTTC
TRBV5-1	.	.	TRBJ2-2	CASSRPTGFTGELFF	TGCGCCAGCAGCCGACCAACAGGGTTTACCGGGGAGCTGTTTTTT
TRBV5-1	few	.	TRBJ1-5	CASSYWTVYSNQPQHF	TGCGCCAGCAGCTACTGGACGGTGTATAGCAATCAGCCCCAGCATTTT
TRBV12-3/TRBV12-4	.	.	TRBJ1-2	CASSPQGGIGYGYTF	TGTGCCAGCAGTCCACAGGGTGGGATTGGCTATGGCTACACCTTC
TRBV10-2	.	.	TRBJ1-4	CASAFRDSNEKLFF	TGCGCCAGCGCCTTTCGGGACTCGAATGAAAAACTGTTTTTT
TRBV7-2	.	.	TRBJ2-1	CASSRPAAQYNEQFF	TGTGCCAGCAGCCGCCCGGCTGCACAGTACAATGAGCAGTTCTTC
TRBV4-2	few	.	TRBJ1-3	CASSQDPQSGNTIYF	TGTGCCAGCAGCCAAGATCCTCAGTCTGGAAACACCATATATTTT
TRBV5-1	few	TRBD1	TRBJ1-4	CASSSGTGSTNEKLFF	TGCGCCAGCAGCTCCGGGACAGGGTCAACTAATGAAAAACTGTTTTTT
TRBV20-1	.	.	TRBJ2-1	CSATVIAYNEQFF	TGCAGTGCCACGGTGATCGCCTACAATGAGCAGTTCTTC
TRBV5-1	.	.	TRBJ2-5	CASSLGRGAGETQYF	TGCGCCAGCAGCTTGGGTCGGGGGGCAGGAGAGACCCAGTACTTC
TRBV5-1	.	.	TRBJ1-1	CASSPIMGNTEAFF	TGCGCCAGCAGCCCGATCATGGGGAACACTGAAGCTTTCTTT
TRBV7-2	.	TRBD2	TRBJ2-3	CASSLAGTKRRFDTQYF	TGTGCCAGCAGCTTAGCCGGGACTAAAAGACGATTTGATACGCAGTATTTT
TRBV7-8	.	.	TRBJ2-1	CASSLNVAYNEQFF	TGTGCCAGCAGCTTAAACGTGGCCTACAATGAGCAGTTCTTC
TRBV12-3/TRBV12-4	.	.	TRBJ2-1	CASSSMRSRGGSYNEQFF	TGTGCCAGCAGTTCAATGAGGTCAAGGGGGGGCTCCTACAATGAGCAGTTCTTC
TRBV9	few	TRBD2	TRBJ2-3	CASSGHSGGPTDTQYF	TGTGCCAGCAGCGGACATAGCGGGGGGCCCACAGATACGCAGTATTTT
TRBV5-1	few	TRBD2	TRBJ2-1	CASSARLGRDNEQFF	TGCGCCAGCAGCGCTAGACTAGGGAGGGACAATGAGCAGTTCTTC
TRBV28	many	TRBD1	TRBJ2-7	CASSLGLATGATYEQYF	TGTGCCAGCAGTTTGGGTCTCGCGACAGGGGCCACCTACGAGCAGTACTTC
TRBV4-3	.	.	TRBJ2-5	CASSQRWVGETQYF	TGCGCCAGCAGCCAACGATGGGTAGGGGAGACCCAGTACTTC
TRBV20-1	.	TRBD1	TRBJ2-7	CSARSSGQGAYEQYF	TGCAGTGCTAGAAGTTCGGGACAGGGGGCTTACGAGCAGTACTTC
TRBV20-1	once	.	TRBJ2-3	CSARFWRSDTQYF	TGCAGTGCTAGATTCTGGCGATCAGATACGCAGTATTTT
TRBV24-1	.	.	TRBJ2-1	CATSREGANEQFF	TGTGCCACCAGCCGGGAAGGGGCCAATGAGCAGTTCTTC
TRBV5-1	.	.	TRBJ2-3	CASSGTPATDTQYF	TGCGCCAGCAGCGGGACTCCTGCCACAGATACGCAGTATTTT
TRBV10-3	few	TRBD2	TRBJ2-2	CAISLGLAGNTGELFF	TGTGCCATCAGTCTGGGACTAGCGGGGAACACCGGGGAGCTGTTTTTT
TRBV20-1	.	.	TRBJ2-1	CSATGGPPEQFF	TGCAGTGCTACCGGGGGCCCCCCTGAGCAGTTCTTC
TRBV11-2	.	.	TRBJ2-5	CASSLLIRGQETQYF	TGTGCCAGCAGCTTATTAATCCGGGGACAAGAGACCCAGTACTTC
TRBV12-3/TRBV12-4	.	.	TRBJ1-1	CASSRRDIGQANTEAFF	TGTGCCAGCAGTCGACGGGACATCGGTCAGGCGAACACTGAAGCTTTCTTT
TRBV7-2	few	TRBD2	TRBJ2-3	CASSWGGGASTDTQYF	TGTGCCAGCAGCTGGGGCGGGGGGGCCTCCACAGATACGCAGTATTTT
TRBV15	.	.	TRBJ2-1	CATRAESSYNEQFF	TGTGCCACCCGAGCGGAGAGCTCCTACAATGAGCAGTTCTTC
TRBV5-4	few	.	TRBJ1-6	CASSSNPTGSDSPLHF	TGTGCCAGCAGCTCGAACCCTACAGGGTCCGATTCACCCCTCCACTTT
TRBV4-2	.	.	TRBJ2-2	CASRNRGLPTGELFF	TGTGCCAGCAGGAACAGGGGACTCCCCACCGGGGAGCTGTTTTTT
TRBV9	few	.	TRBJ2-7	CASSVGGAHSSYEQYF	TGTGCCAGCAGCGTAGGGGGAGCTCATTCCTCCTACGAGCAGTACTTC
TRBV11-2	many	.	TRBJ1-4	CASSRGRGEKLFF	TGTGCCAGCAGCAGGGGTCGGGGAGAAAAACTGTTTTTT
TRBV20-1	few	TRBD1	TRBJ2-7	CSARRQGSYEQYF	TGCAGTGCTAGAAGACAGGGAAGCTACGAGCAGTACTTC
TRBV19	many	.	TRBJ1-1	CASSHQRRTEAFF	TGTGCCAGTAGTCACCAGAGGAGGACTGAAGCTTTCTTT
TRBV20-1	.	TRBD1	TRBJ2-5	CSARGKTSQEWGQGTQYF	TGCAGTGCTAGAGGCAAGACTAGCCAGGAGTGGGGACAGGGGACCCAGTACTTC
TRBV20-1	few	.	TRBJ2-3	CSAQDRRTDTQYF	TGCAGTGCACAAGACAGACGCACAGATACGCAGTATTTT
TRBV7-2	.	TRBD1	TRBJ1-5	CASSLAGQGASNQPQHF	TGTGCCAGCAGCTTAGCGGGACAGGGGGCCAGCAATCAGCCCCAGCATTTT
TRBV5-1	.	TRBD1	TRBJ2-7	CASSFLGQASSYEQYF	TGCGCCAGCAGCTTCCTAGGACAGGCGAGCTCCTACGAGCAGTACTTC
TRBV18	.	TRBD1	TRBJ2-7	CASSPPGTAQRVYF	TGTGCCAGCTCACCACCGGGGACAGCTCAACGGGTGTACTTC
TRBV6-5	many	.	TRBJ2-3	CASSYLIQGSDTQYF	TGTGCCAGCAGTTACTTGATACAGGGATCAGATACGCAGTATTTT